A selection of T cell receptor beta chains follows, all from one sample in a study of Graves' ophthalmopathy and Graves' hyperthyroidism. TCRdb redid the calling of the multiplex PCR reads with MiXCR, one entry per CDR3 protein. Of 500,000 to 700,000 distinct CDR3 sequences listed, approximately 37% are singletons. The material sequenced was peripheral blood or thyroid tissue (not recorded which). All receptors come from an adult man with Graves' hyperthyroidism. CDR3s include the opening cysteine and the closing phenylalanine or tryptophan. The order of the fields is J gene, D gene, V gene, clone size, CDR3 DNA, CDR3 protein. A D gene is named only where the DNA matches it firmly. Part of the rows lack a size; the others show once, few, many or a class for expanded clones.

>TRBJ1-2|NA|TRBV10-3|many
TGTGCCATCAGTGAGACTGGTGGGGGTGGTAACTATGGCTACACCTTC
CAISETGGGGNYGYTF
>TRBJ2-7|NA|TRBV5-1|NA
TGCGCCAGCAGCCAGAACCTTCTAAGCTCCTACGAGCAGTACTTC
CASSQNLLSSYEQYF
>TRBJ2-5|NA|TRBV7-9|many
TGTGCCAGCAGCTTAGGGCAAATTGAGGAGACCCAGTACTTC
CASSLGQIEETQYF
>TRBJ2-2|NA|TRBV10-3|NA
TGTGCCAGCAGCGAAACCGGGAACACCGGGGAGCTGTTTTTT
CASSETGNTGELFF
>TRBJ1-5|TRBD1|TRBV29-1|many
TGCAGCGCAAGTGGACAGGGGACGACCCAGCATTTT
CSASGQGTTQHF
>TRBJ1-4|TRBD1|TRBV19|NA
TGTGCCAGTAGAATTCGGACAGGGAGACATGAAAAACTGTTTTTT
CASRIRTGRHEKLFF
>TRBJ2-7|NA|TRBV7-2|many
TGTGCCAGCAGCTCGCCGGGACGAAGCTCCTACGAGCAGTACTTC
CASSSPGRSSYEQYF
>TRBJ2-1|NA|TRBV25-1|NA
TGTGCCAGCAGTATAACTCGGAGCTCCTACAATGAGCAGTTCTTC
CASSITRSSYNEQFF
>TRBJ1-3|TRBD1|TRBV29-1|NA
TGCAGCGTTCACGGGACAGGACGTGGCTACACCATATATTTT
CSVHGTGRGYTIYF
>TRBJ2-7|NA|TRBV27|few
TGTGCCAGCAGTTTATCACTGGAATCCTACGAGCAGTACTTC
CASSLSLESYEQYF
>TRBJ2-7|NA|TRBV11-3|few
TGTGCCAGCAGCCCCGTGGGTGGGGGCACCTACGAGCAGTACTTC
CASSPVGGGTYEQYF
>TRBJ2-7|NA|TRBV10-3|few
TGTGCCATCAACGATACCCCTGTCCCGACAGGCTACGAGCAGTACTTC
CAINDTPVPTGYEQYF
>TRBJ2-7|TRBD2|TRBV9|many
TGTGCCAGCAGCGTAGGAGCTAGCGGGAGCTACGAGCAGTACTTC
CASSVGASGSYEQYF
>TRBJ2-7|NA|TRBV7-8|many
TGTGCCAGCAGCTTATGGCGGGCGGAGAGGTACGAGCAGTACTTC
CASSLWRAERYEQYF
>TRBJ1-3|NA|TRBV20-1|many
TGCAGTGCGGTCATGAGCTCTGGAAACACCATATATTTT
CSAVMSSGNTIYF
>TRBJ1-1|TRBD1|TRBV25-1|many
TGTGCCAGCATAGGGGGCATCACTGAAGCTTTCTTT
CASIGGITEAFF
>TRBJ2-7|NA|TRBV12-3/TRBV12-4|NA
TGTGCCAGCAGTTCCAAGCTGGATTTCTGGGACGAGCAGTACTTC
CASSSKLDFWDEQYF
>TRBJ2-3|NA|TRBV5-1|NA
TGCGCCAGCAGCTTGGAGGGCGGAGATACGCAGTATTTT
CASSLEGGDTQYF
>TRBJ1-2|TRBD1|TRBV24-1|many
TGTGCCACCAGTGATATAACAGGGGTTCAAAGCTACACCTTC
CATSDITGVQSYTF
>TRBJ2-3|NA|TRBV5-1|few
TGCGCCAGCAGCTTGGCGGATGGCACAGATACGCAGTATTTT
CASSLADGTDTQYF
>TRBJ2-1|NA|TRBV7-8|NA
TGTGCCAGCAGCTTAGTCGGGGGAAGCAATGAGCAGTTCTTC
CASSLVGGSNEQFF
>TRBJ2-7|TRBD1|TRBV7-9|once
TGTGCCAGCAGCTCCGGGACAGTGGCTGAGCAGTACTTC
CASSSGTVAEQYF
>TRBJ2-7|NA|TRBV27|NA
TGTGCCAGCAGTTTGGAATTTGGCCCCTACGAGCAGTACTTC
CASSLEFGPYEQYF
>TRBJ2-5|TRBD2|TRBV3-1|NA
TGTGCCAGCAGCCCCTTAGCGGGAGATCGAGAGACCCAGTACTTC
CASSPLAGDRETQYF
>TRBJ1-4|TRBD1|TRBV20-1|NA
TGCAGTGCTAGAGATCGGGTCCGGGGGACAGGAGTTGCAACTAATGAAAAACTGTTTTTT
CSARDRVRGTGVATNEKLFF
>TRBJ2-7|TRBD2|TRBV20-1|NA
TGCAGTGCTTCCACTAGCGGGAGAGTTGAGCAGTACTTC
CSASTSGRVEQYF
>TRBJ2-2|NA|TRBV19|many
TGTGCCAGTAGTATGACGGGAAACACCGGGGAGCTGTTTTTT
CASSMTGNTGELFF
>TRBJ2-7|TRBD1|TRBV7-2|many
TGTGCCAGCAGCTTGGGGACAGGGGGCGAGCAGTACTTC
CASSLGTGGEQYF
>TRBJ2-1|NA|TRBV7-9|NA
TGTGCCAGCAGCTTTGTCCCGGGCTACAATGAGCAGTTCTTC
CASSFVPGYNEQFF
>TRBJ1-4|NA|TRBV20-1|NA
TGCAGTGCTGAACAGGAAAAACTGTTTTTT
CSAEQEKLFF
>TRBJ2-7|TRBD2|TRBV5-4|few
TGTGCCAGCAGCTTGGTTGGACTAGCGGCCTCCTACGAGCAGTACTTC
CASSLVGLAASYEQYF
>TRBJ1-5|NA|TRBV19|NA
TGTGCCAGTACTGTGCAGGGTGGCAATCAGCCCCAGCATTTT
CASTVQGGNQPQHF
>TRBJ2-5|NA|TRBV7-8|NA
TGTGCCAGCAGCTTAGCCCCGGCCCAGCCCCAGTACTTC
CASSLAPAQPQYF
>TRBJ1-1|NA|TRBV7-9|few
TGTGCCAGCAGACGACCCTCGGGCCCCACTGAAGCTTTCTTT
CASRRPSGPTEAFF
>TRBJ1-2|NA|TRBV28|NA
TGTGCCAGCTCCCATGGCGGCAGCGCCAACTATGGCTACACCTTC
CASSHGGSANYGYTF
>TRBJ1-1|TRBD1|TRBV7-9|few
TGTGCCAGCACCCAACCGAGAATTACACAGGGGGCGAGCGCCACTGAAGCTTTCTTT
CASTQPRITQGASATEAFF
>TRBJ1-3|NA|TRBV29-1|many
TGCAGCGTTGTAGGAGGGGCAGCTGGAAACACCATATATTTT
CSVVGGAAGNTIYF
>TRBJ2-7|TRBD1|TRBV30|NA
TGTGCCTGGAGTGCCGGGACAGGGATCGAGCAGTACTTC
CAWSAGTGIEQYF
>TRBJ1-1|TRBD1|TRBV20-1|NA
TGCAGTGCTAGAGATCTGGTGACAGGGGGAGGGGGGGAAACTGAAGCTTTCTTT
CSARDLVTGGGGETEAFF
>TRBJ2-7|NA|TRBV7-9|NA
TGTGCCAGCAGCTTCCGGAACGGGGCATCCTACGAGCAGTACTTC
CASSFRNGASYEQYF
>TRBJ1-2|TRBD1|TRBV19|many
TGTGCCAGTAGTTCCACCGGGACAGGGGTCAACTATGGCTACACCTTC
CASSSTGTGVNYGYTF
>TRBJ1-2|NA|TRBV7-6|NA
TGTGCCATCAGCCCGGGACCTCGGAATAACTATGGCTACACCTTC
CAISPGPRNNYGYTF
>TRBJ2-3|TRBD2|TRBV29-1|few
TGCAGCGTTCCGACTAGCGCAGATACGCAGTATTTT
CSVPTSADTQYF
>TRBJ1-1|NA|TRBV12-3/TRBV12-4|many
TGTGCCAGCAGTTTGGCTCGGGCCACTGAAGCTTTCTTT
CASSLARATEAFF
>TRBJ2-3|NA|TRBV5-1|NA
TGCGCCAGCAGCTTGGATGTGGGTGGCACAGATACGCAGTATTTT
CASSLDVGGTDTQYF
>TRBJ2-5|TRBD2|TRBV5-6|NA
TGTGCCAGCAGCGTCCCTAGCGGGGGGATCGAGACCCAGTACTTC
CASSVPSGGIETQYF
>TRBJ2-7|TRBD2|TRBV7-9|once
TGTGCCAGCAGCGTGGGGCACCGGGGACTAGCGGGAGGAAGAGAGCAGTACTTC
CASSVGHRGLAGGREQYF
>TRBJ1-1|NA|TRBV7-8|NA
TGTGCCAGCAGTTACTCGATAGCGCGGGAAACTGAAGCTTTCTTT
CASSYSIARETEAFF
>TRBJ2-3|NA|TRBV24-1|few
TGTGCCACCAGTGAACCCGGGCCAGCGGGTAGGAGCACAGATACGCAGTATTTT
CATSEPGPAGRSTDTQYF
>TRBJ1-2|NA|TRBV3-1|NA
TGTGCCAGCAGCCAAGTTAACCAGGGTGCTGGCTACACCTTC
CASSQVNQGAGYTF
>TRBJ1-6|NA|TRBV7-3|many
TGTGCCAGCAGCCGCCTCGGGGGCACCAATTCACCCCTCCACTTT
CASSRLGGTNSPLHF
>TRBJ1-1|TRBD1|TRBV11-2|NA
TGTGCCAGCAGCATAGGGAAGGACAGGGTTGACACTGAAGCTTTCTTT
CASSIGKDRVDTEAFF
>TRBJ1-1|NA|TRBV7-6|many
TGTGCCAGCAGCCCTGGGGCGTCGGGGGACACTGAAGCTTTCTTT
CASSPGASGDTEAFF
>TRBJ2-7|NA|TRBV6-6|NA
TGTGCCAGCAGTTACCGCGGGGCCGAAGAGGCCCAGTACTTC
CASSYRGAEEAQYF
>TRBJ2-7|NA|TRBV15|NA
TGTGCCACCAGCAGAGATCAACAGATCTACGAGCAGTACTTC
CATSRDQQIYEQYF
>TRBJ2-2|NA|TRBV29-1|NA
TGCAGCGTTGACAGACAGAACACCGGGGAGCTGCTTTTT
CSVDRQNTGELLF
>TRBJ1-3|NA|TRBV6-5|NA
TGTGCCAGCAGTTCCACAGGACACTCTGGAAACACCATATATTTT
CASSSTGHSGNTIYF
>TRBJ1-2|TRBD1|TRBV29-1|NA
TGCAGCGTCGGACAGGGGAGCTGGTATGGCTACACCTTC
CSVGQGSWYGYTF
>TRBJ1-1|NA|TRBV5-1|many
TGCGCCAGCAGCTCTGATGGAGAGAGATTGGCTTTCTTT
CASSSDGERLAFF